This TCR beta chain was captured in a study of shared clonotypes between healthy human individuals. Generated by immunoSEQ multiplex PCR, the TCRdb table keeps only in-frame clones and is missing some. The sample yields millions of clones, approximately 94% seen once. Only CD45RO-negative cells positively selected for CCR7 counted as naive CD8 cells, so terminally differentiated effector memory CD45RA+ cells were excluded. This clone was seen once. The sequenced sample consisted of naive CD8+ T cells sorted from blood. This receptor was taken from a man between 18 and 29 years old in good health.

The CDR3 sequence is CASLRTGDEKLFF. The CDR3 DNA is TGTGCCAGTCTCAGGACAGGGGATGAAAAACTGTTTTTT. This sequence joins TRBV2 and TRBJ1-4, with 9 bases fitting TRBD1. CDR1 and CDR2 from the germline V gene are SNHLY and FYNNEI. Losses at the gene ends were 9 bases for V and 6 bases for J; bases not matched to a gene: 5. The CDR3 extends over 13 amino acids.